Sequencing of this TCR beta chain was carried out in a study of blood T cell repertoires in COVID-19. Assay: immunoSEQ multiplex PCR; the TCRdb copy retains only in-frame clones and omits some. This table holds about 29,000 clones, around 90% found once. Trimming pared 6 bases from V and 0 bases from J, leaving 12 bases between. Per the germline V gene, CDR1 is MGHRA and CDR2 is YSYEKL. CDR3 length: 15 amino acids. The clonotype comes from a human donor in a cohort sampled during active COVID-19. The sequenced material came from peripheral blood. The chain joins TRBV4-1 to TRBJ1-3, with D possibly TRBD1 on 6 matching bases. CDR3 nucleotides: TGCGCCAGCAGTAGGGGGGGCAGCTCTGGAAACACCATATATTTT. As protein: CASSRGGSSGNTIYF.